This T cell receptor beta chain appears in the sequencing data of a study of cytomegalovirus exposure and HLA in healthy donors. Study-level information: Assignment to the Caucasian-associated ancestry cluster applied to more than 75% of the 300 to 500 genotyped donors.

Remarks on this clone: The target antigen is unknown.

The CDR3 loop spans 12 amino acids. V shed 3 bases and J shed 10 bases, with 12 bases lying between them. CDR1 and CDR2 from the germline V gene are MDHEN and SYDVKM. Study-wide points: Per a prior analysis, the majority of TCR beta V segments were productive roughly 87% or roughly 30% of the time.

PCR primers comprised 60 Vbeta and 13 Jbeta primers. How the authors handled the data: Later, 65 million to 90 million unique TCR beta chains were counted in an analysis, and 10 million to 12 million of them were shared. Clones were read by immunoSEQ multiplex PCR, and TCRdb kept only the in-frame ones, dropping some. Clone size and V and J calls were adopted from that table, with D and trimming inferred from the DNA. The table lists 150,000 to 200,000 clones, roughly 79% of them singletons, with roughly 13% in the top ten. The J gene is TRBJ1-2, the V gene TRBV28, with D unclear. This sequence was found in a woman in her fifties or sixties in good health and CMV-seronegative. The sequenced sample consisted of PBMCs. The DNA for the CDR3 is TGTGCCAGCAGTTTTACAGTCCAGGTCTACACCTTC. Translation gives CASSFTVQVYTF.